Shown below are 5 T cell receptor beta chains from a single sample sequenced in a study of kidney transplant recipient with SARS-CoV-2 infection. TCRdb fed the reads into MiXCR, producing one record per CDR3 protein. The table shows about 250,000 distinct CDR3 sequences, with more than 25% occurring only once. Sequences were derived from a blood sample, sampled at baseline and on day 111 from a kidney transplant recipient. The receptors were gathered from a male patient in his 30s who had COVID-19 and was a kidney transplant recipient. These T cells may partly come from the graft donor.

To note about this clonotype: Possible read error: a much larger clone is one base away. The rearrangement uses TRBV29-1 and TRBJ1-1; D not certain. Germline V gene data show CDR1 as SQVTM and CDR2 as ANQGSEA. The CDR3 has 12 residues. Written as DNA, the CDR3 is TGCAACGTCCGGGATCCGGGGACTGAAGCTTTCTTT. Amino acid sequence: CNVRDPGTEAFF.

This clonotype was counted ten times or more. J is TRBJ2-6 and V is TRBV11-1; unclear D gene. Germline assignment: CDR1 SGHAT and CDR2 FQDESV (reference sequence). The CDR3 is made up of 18 amino acids. Trimming took 5 bases from V and 1 from J, leaving 18 bases between them. The CDR3 nucleotides read TGTGCCAGCAGCCCCCGGGCTGGCCGGGCATCTGGGGCCAACGTCCTGACTTTC. Its protein is CASSPRAGRASGANVLTF. Based on the CDR3 plus reference TRBV11-1 and TRBJ2-6, the full variable domain is EAEVAQSPRYKITEKSQAVAFWCDPISGHATLYWYRQILGQGPELLVQFQDESVVDDSQLPKDRFSAERLKGVDSTLKIQPAELGDSAMYLCASSPRAGRASGANVLTFGAGSRLTVL.

Concerning this clonotype itself: A read error may explain this, as a much larger clone is one base away. The rearrangement joins TRBV8-2 to TRBJ2-6. TRBV8-2 is assigned pseudogene status. There are 17 residues in the CDR3. CDR3 coding DNA: TGTGGCAATACTCCTAGGATAACACAAAGTCGGGCCAACGTCCTGACTTTC. This encodes CGNTPRITQSRANVLTF.

This clonotype was recorded at least ten times. The V and J genes are TRBV5-1 and TRBJ2-2; no clear D. The CDR3 runs to 14 residues. V was pared by 0 bases and J by 3 bases, with 6 bases between. Germline values: CDR1 SGHRS, CDR2 YFSETQ. CDR3 sequence (DNA): TGCGCCAGCAGCTTGGCCGTGGACACCGGGGAGCTGTTTTTT. Protein: CASSLAVDTGELFF.

The sample holds many counts of this clonotype. The gene calls are TRBV3-1 and TRBJ2-2, with unresolved D. The CDR3 extends over 18 amino acids. V was trimmed by 3 bases and J by 5 bases, leaving 22 bases between them. Germline-derived CDR1 and CDR2 are LGHDT and YNNKEL (reference sequence). The CDR3 DNA is TGTGCCAGCAGCCATGCTAGTCCCATTTCAGGCTTGACCGGGGAGCTGTTTTTT. This codes for CASSHASPISGLTGELFF.